Shown below are 7 T cell receptor beta chains from a single sample sequenced in a study of CXCR3-negative and CXCR3-positive naive CD8 T cells. Findings of the study overall: When CXCR3-positive naive cells were set against CXCR3-negative naive cells, the former had more hydrophobic TRB CDR3s.

Through 5' RACE with UMI labels, the TRB cDNA libraries were prepared. TCRdb reanalyzed the 5' RACE reads and collapses them to one entry per CDR3 protein, without DNA. This sample carries around 60,000 distinct CDR3 sequences, with approximately 0.8% going to the ten biggest clones. Their recognized antigens are unknown. Material for sequencing was naive CXCR3+ CD8+ T cells from blood. Subset described: CD45RO-CCR7+CD27+CD95- naive CD8+ T cells expressing CXCR3 (TNR3+). The receptors come from a human donor in good health. Some clones in this sample may be carry-over from other donors' samples.

The V gene is TRBV7-9, the J gene TRBJ2-7. In germline, CDR1 is SEHNR, CDR2 FQNEAQ (reference sequence). This CDR3 spans 14 amino acids. The CDR3 here is CASSPAGESHEQYF.

The chain employs TRBV2 and TRBJ1-2. The germline gives CDR1 SNHLY, CDR2 FYNNEI. The CDR3 is made up of 14 amino acids. CDR3 sequence reads: CASTHSGSNYGYTF. The full variable domain, rest sourced from reference TRBV2 and TRBJ1-2, is EPEVTQTPSHQVTQMGQEVILRCVPISNHLYFYWYRQILGQKVEFLVSFYNNEISEKSEIFDDQFSVERPDGSNFTLKIRSTKLEDSAMYFCASTHSGSNYGYTFGSGTRLTVV.

V gene TRBV7-9 combines with J gene TRBJ1-4; the TCRdb D gene call, TRBD1, has no DNA to confirm it. The CDR3 is made up of 14 amino acids. The germline CDR1 and CDR2 sequences are SEHNR and FQNEAQ (reference sequence). CDR3 loop: CASSARDEDEKLFF.

The chain combines TRBV29-1 with TRBJ1-1. CDR1 is SQVTM, CDR2 ANQGSEA, per germline. The CDR3 loop spans 14 amino acids. CDR3 loop: CSIRRPRVNTEAFF.

The genes are TRBV19 and TRBJ2-1; TCRdb reports TRBD1, a call that lacks DNA to check it against. The CDR3 loop spans 13 amino acids. Germline CDR1 and CDR2: LNHDA and SQIVND (reference sequence). This CDR3 is CASMGLNQGEQFF. Looking up the rest from reference TRBV19 and TRBJ2-1 gives the full variable domain: DGGITQSPKYLFRKEGQNVTLSCEQNLNHDAMYWYRQDPGQGLRLIYYSQIVNDFQKGDIAEGYSVSREKKESFPLTVTSAQKNPTAFYLCASMGLNQGEQFFGPGTRLTVL.

This rearrangement joins TRBV6-4 to TRBJ2-1; checking the TCRdb D call of TRBD1 is not possible without DNA. Looked up from germline, CDR1 is MRHNA and CDR2 is SNTAGT. The CDR3 has 13 amino acids. CDR3: CASSDSGQGEQFF.

This rearrangement joins TRBV2 to TRBJ1-2. The V gene's germline CDR1 is SNHLY and CDR2 FYNNEI. CDR3 length: 14 residues. CDR3 region: CASSDITPTDGYTF.